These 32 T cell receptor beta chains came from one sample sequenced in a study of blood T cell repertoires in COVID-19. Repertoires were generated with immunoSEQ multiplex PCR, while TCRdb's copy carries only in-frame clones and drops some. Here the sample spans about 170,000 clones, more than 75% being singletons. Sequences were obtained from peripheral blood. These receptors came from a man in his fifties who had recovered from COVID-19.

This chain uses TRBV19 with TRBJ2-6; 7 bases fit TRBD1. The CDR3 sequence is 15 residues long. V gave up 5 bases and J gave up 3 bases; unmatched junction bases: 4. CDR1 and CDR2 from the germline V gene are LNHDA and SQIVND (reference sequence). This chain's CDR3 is CASSDRAGGANVLTF. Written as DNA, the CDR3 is TGTGCCAGTAGTGACAGGGCGGGTGGGGCCAACGTCCTGACTTTC.

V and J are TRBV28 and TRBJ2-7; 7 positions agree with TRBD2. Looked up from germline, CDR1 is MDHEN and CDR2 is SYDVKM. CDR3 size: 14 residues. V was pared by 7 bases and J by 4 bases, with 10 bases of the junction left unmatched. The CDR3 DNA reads TGTGCCAGCACCAATGGGGGAGGGTGGTACGAGCAGTACTTC. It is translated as CASTNGGGWYEQYF.

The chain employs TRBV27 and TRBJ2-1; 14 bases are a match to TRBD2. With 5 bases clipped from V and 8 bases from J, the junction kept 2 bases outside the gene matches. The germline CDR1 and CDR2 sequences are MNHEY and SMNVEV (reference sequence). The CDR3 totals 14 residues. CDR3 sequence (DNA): TGTGCCAGCAGTGGACTAGCGGGAGGCTATGAGCAGTTCTTC. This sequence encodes CASSGLAGGYEQFF.

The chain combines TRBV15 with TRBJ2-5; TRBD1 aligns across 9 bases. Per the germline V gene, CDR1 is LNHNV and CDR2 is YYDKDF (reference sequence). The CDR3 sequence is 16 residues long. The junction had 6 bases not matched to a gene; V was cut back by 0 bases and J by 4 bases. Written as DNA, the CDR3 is TGTGCCACCAGCAGAGATCCACAGGGGGCCCGAGAGACCCAGTACTTC. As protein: CATSRDPQGARETQYF.

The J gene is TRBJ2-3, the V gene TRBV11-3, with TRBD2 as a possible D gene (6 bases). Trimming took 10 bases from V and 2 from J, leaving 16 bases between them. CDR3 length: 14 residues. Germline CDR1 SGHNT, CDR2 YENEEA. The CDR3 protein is CATSRGGNTDTQYF. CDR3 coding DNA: TGTGCCACTAGCCGTGGGGGGAACACAGATACGCAGTATTTT.

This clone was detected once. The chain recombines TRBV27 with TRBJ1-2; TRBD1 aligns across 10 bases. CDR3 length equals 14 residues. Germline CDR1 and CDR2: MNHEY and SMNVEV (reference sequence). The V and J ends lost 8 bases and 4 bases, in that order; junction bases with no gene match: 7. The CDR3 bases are TGTGCCAGCGCGGAGACAGGGGGCAGCTATGGCTACACCTTC. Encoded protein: CASAETGGSYGYTF.

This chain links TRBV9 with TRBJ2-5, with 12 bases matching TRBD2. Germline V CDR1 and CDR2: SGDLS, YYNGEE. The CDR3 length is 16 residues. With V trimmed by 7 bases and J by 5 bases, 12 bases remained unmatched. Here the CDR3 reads CASGGASGGAGETQYF. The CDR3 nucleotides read TGTGCCAGCGGTGGTGCTAGCGGGGGGGCAGGGGAGACCCAGTACTTC. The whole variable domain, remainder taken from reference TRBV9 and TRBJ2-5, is DSGVTQTPKHLITATGQRVTLRCSPRSGDLSVYWYQQSLDQGLQFLIQYYNGEERAKGNILERFSAQQFPDLHSELNLSSLELGDSALYFCASGGASGGAGETQYFGPGTRLLVL.

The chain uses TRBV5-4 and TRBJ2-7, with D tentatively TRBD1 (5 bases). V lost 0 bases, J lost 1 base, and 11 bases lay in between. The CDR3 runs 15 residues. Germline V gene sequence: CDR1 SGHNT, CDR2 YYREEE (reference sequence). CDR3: CASSLVGRASYEQYF. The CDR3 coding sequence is TGTGCCAGCAGCTTGGTGGGCAGGGCTTCCTACGAGCAGTACTTC.

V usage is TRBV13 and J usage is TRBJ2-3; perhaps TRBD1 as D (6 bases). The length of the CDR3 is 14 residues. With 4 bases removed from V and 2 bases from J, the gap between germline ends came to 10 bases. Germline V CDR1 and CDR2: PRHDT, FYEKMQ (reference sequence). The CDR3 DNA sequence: TGTGCCAGCAGCTCCCGACAGGCCACAGATACGCAGTATTTT. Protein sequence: CASSSRQATDTQYF.

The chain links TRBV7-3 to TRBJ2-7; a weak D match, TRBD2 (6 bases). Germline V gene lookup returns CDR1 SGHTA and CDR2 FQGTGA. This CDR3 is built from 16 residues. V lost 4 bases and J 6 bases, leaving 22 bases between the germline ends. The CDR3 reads CASSSLGTHYKGEQYF. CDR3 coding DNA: TGTGCCAGCAGCTCCCTCGGGACTCACTACAAGGGCGAGCAGTACTTC.

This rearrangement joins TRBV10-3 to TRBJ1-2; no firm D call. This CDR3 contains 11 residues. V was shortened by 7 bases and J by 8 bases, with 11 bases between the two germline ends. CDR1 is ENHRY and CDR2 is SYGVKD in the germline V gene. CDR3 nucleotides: TGTGCCATCATGGCCGGGGTCGGCTACACCTTC. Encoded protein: CAIMAGVGYTF.

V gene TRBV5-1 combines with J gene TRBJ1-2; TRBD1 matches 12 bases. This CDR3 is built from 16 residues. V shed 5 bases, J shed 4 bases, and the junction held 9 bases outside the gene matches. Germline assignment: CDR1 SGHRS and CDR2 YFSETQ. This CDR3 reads CASSPGTGGASYGYTF. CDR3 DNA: TGCGCCAGCAGTCCCGGGACAGGGGGCGCAAGCTATGGCTACACCTTC.

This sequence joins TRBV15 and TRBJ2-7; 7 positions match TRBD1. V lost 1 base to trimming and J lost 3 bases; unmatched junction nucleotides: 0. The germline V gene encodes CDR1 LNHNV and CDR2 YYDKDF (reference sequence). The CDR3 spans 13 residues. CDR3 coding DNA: TGTGCCACCAGCAGAGGGGACAGCTACGAGCAGTACTTC. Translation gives CATSRGDSYEQYF. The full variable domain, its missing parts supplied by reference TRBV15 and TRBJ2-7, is DAMVIQNPRYQVTQFGKPVTLSCSQTLNHNVMYWYQQKSSQAPKLLFHYYDKDFNNEADTPDNFQSRRPNTSFCFLDIRSPGLGDTAMYLCATSRGDSYEQYFGPGTRLTVT.

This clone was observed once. The CDR3: CAISDREGNQPQHF. The DNA of the CDR3 is TGTGCCATCAGTGACAGGGAAGGCAATCAGCCCCAGCATTTT. The rearrangement joins TRBV10-3 to TRBJ1-5; tentative D call: TRBD1 (5 bases). The CDR3 is 14 amino acids. Germline values: CDR1 ENHRY, CDR2 SYGVKD. V was pared by 3 bases and J by 2 bases, with 8 bases between.

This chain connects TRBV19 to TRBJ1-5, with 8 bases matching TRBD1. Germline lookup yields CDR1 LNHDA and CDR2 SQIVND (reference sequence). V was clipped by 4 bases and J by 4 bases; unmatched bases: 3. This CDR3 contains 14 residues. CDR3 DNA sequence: TGTGCCAGTAGTACAGGGGGCCGGAATCAGCCCCAGCATTTT. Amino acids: CASSTGGRNQPQHF.

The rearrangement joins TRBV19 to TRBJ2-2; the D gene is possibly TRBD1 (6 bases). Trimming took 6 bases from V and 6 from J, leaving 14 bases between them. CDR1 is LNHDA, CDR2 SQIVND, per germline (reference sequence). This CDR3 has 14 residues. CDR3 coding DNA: TGTGCCAGTAGCCTTCAGGGGAAGGCCGGGGAGCTGTTTTTT. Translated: CASSLQGKAGELFF. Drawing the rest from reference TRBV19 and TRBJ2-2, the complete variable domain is DGGITQSPKYLFRKEGQNVTLSCEQNLNHDAMYWYRQDPGQGLRLIYYSQIVNDFQKGDIAEGYSVSREKKESFPLTVTSAQKNPTAFYLCASSLQGKAGELFFGEGSRLTVL.

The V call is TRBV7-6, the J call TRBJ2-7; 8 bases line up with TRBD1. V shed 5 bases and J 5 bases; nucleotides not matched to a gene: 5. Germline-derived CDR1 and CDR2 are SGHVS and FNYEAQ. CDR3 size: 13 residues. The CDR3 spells CASSGSTGDEQYF. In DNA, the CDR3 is TGTGCCAGCAGCGGATCGACAGGGGACGAGCAGTACTTC.

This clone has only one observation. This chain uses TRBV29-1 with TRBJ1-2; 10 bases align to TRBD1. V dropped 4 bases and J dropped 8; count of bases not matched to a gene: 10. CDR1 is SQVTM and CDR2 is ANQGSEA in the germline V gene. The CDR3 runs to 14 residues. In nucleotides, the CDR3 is TGCAGCGTTGGGGACAGGGGCTCATTGGGAGGCTACACCTTC. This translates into CSVGDRGSLGGYTF. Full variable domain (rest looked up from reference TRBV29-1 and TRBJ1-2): SAVISQKPSRDICQRGTSLTIQCQVDSQVTMMFWYRQQPGQSLTLIATANQGSEATYESGFVIDKFPISRPNLTFSTLTVSNMSPEDSSIYLCSVGDRGSLGGYTFGSGTRLTVV.

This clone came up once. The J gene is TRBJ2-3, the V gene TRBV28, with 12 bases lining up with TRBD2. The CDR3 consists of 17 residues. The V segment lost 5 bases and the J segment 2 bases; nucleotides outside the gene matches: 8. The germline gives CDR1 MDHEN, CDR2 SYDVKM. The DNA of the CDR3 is TGTGCCAGCAGTCTCACCCGACTAGCGGGGGACACAGATACGCAGTATTTT. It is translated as CASSLTRLAGDTDTQYF.

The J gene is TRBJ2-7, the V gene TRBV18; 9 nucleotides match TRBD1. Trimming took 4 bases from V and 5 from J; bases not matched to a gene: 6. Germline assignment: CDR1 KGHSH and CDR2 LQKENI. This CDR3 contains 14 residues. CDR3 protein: CASSRDGQGNEQYF. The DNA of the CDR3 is TGTGCCAGCTCACGGGATGGACAGGGGAACGAGCAGTACTTC.

In DNA form, the CDR3 reads TGTGCCAGCAGCTTTACTACAACCCAAGAGACCCAGTACTTC. Its protein is CASSFTTTQETQYF. The V and J genes are TRBV7-9 and TRBJ2-5; D unclear. CDR1 SEHNR and CDR2 FQNEAQ come from the germline V gene (reference sequence). Trimming cost V 3 bases and J 1 base, with 9 bases left between them. The CDR3 spans 14 residues.

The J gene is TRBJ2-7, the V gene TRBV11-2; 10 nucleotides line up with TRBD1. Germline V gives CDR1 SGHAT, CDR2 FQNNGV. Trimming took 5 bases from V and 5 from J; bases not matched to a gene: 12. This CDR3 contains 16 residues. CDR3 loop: CASSPIKGQGLNEQYF. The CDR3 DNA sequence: TGTGCCAGCAGCCCTATTAAGGGACAGGGGTTAAACGAGCAGTACTTC.

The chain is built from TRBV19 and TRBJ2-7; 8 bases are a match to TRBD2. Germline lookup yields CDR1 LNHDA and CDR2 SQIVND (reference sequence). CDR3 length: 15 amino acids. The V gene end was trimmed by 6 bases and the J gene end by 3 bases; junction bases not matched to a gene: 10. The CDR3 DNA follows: TGTGCCAGTAGCCCTAGCGGGTCCCCTCTCTACGAGCAGTACTTC. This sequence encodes CASSPSGSPLYEQYF.

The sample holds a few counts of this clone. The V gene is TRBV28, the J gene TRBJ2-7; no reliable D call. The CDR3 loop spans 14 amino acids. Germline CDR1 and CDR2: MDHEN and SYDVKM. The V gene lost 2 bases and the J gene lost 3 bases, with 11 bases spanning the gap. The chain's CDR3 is CASSLPGRHYEQYF. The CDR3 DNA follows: TGTGCCAGCAGTTTACCCGGCAGGCACTACGAGCAGTACTTC.

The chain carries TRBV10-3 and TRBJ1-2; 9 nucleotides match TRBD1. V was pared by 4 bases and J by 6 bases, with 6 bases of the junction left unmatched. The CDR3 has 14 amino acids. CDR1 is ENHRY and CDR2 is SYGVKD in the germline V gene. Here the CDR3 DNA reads TGTGCCATCAGTGCCAGGGACAGGGATAATGGCTACACCTTC. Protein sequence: CAISARDRDNGYTF.

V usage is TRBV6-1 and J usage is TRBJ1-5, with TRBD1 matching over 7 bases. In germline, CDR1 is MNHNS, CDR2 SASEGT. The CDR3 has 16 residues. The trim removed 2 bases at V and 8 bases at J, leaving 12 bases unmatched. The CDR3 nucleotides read TGTGCCAGCAGTGAAAGGGGGGACAGTCCCCGGGAGCCCCAGCATTTT. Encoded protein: CASSERGDSPREPQHF.

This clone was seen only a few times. The chain's CDR3 is CASSDRVYGYTF. CDR3 nucleotides: TGTGCCAGCAGCGACAGGGTCTATGGCTACACCTTC. V and J are TRBV9 and TRBJ1-2, with D possibly TRBD1 on 6 matching bases. The germline V and J ends were trimmed by 3 bases and 4 bases, with 7 bases remaining between them. Germline CDR1 SGDLS, CDR2 YYNGEE. CDR3 size: 12 residues.

Written as DNA, the CDR3 is TGTGCCAGCAGCTTGGACTGGTTAGAAGAGACCCAGTACTTC. Translation: CASSLDWLEETQYF. The rearrangement joins TRBV5-4 to TRBJ2-5; D is ambiguous. Trimming took off 0 bases at V and 3 bases at J, with 9 bases between the two ends. Germline V lookup: CDR1 SGHNT, CDR2 YYREEE (reference sequence). The CDR3 runs to 14 residues.

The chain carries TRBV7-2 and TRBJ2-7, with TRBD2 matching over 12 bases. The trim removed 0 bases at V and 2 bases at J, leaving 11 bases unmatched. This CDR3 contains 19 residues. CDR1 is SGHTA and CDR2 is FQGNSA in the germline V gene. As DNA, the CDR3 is TGTGCCAGCAGCTTAGCGCTGACTAGCGGGAGTGTATCCCCCTACGAGCAGTACTTC. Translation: CASSLALTSGSVSPYEQYF.

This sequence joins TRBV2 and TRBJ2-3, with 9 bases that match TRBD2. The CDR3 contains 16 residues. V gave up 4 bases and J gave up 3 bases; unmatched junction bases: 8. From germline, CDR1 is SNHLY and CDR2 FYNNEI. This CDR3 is CASSVSSGTYTDTQYF. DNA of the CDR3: TGTGCCAGCAGTGTTTCTAGCGGGACCTATACAGATACGCAGTATTTT.

CDR3 DNA sequence: TGTGCCACCAGCAGAGTAACTAGCGGGACCCACAATGAGCAGTTCTTC. Translation: CATSRVTSGTHNEQFF. This chain uses TRBV15 with TRBJ2-1; 10 bases match TRBD2. Per germline, CDR1 LNHNV and CDR2 YYDKDF (reference sequence). The CDR3 has 16 amino acids. The trim removed 1 base at V and 5 bases at J, leaving 5 bases unmatched.

CDR3 amino acids: CASRSQANNEQYF. The CDR3, as DNA: TGTGCCAGCAGATCCCAAGCGAACAACGAGCAGTACTTC. The genes are TRBV3-1 (or the pseudogene TRBV3-2) and TRBJ2-7, with unresolved D. Germline V gene sequence: CDR1 LGHDT, CDR2 YNNKEL (reference sequence). There are 13 residues in the CDR3. V lost 6 bases, J lost 5 bases, and 14 bases lay in between.